This entry concerns a single T cell receptor (beta chain). What it binds is not known. This sample was included in a study of OX40 agonist ivuxolimab in advanced cancers. Notes on the study in general: There were, on average, more expanded clones in CD8+ T cells than in CD4+. At doses 0.1 to 3.0 mg/kg, CD4+ and CD8+ clones expanded.

V lost 0 bases, J lost 3 bases, and 6 bases stayed unmatched. Germline lookup yields CDR1 SGDLS and CDR2 YYNGEE. This CDR3 comprises 16 residues. The method was immunoSEQ multiplex PCR; TCRdb's version includes in-frame clones alone and lacks a portion of them. The sample records roughly 92,000 clones, under 95% being singletons. V usage is TRBV9 and J usage is TRBJ2-3; 8 bases match TRBD2. The TCR comes from an adult with an advanced solid tumor such as melanoma, head and neck, liver or kidney cancer. The sequenced sample was CD4+ or CD8+ T cells sorted from blood, obtained in a trial of the OX40 agonist ivuxolimab. This chain's CDR3 is CASSVASGSPTDTQYF. As DNA, the CDR3 is TGTGCCAGCAGCGTAGCCAGCGGGAGCCCTACAGATACGCAGTATTTT.